These 12 T cell receptor beta chains were all obtained from the same sample, sequenced in a study of response to subunit inactivated influenza vaccine listed by TCRdb under 2018. Libraries were made using RT-PCR. Sequencing was carried out with an Illumina HiSeq 2500. The public sequencing data were trimmed at Q25 with fastp and processed into clonotypes with MiXCR by TCRdb, which kept only in-frame beta chains. Every entry covers one CDR3 protein and lists the most common genes and DNA from its rows. The sample table holds hundreds of thousands of distinct CDR3 sequences, of which approximately 12% were seen once. The leading ten clones occupy 9.5% to 13% of the sample. The source material was PBMCs from blood, sampled on the day of vaccination. Source of these receptors: a man aged 45 to 65 who received an inactivated influenza vaccine. Donor details come from another sample of the same person, matched by shared clones.

The chain links TRBV28 to TRBJ2-5, with TRBD1 identical over 7 bases. V shed 5 bases and J 5 bases; nucleotides not matched to a gene: 11. The CDR3 runs to 15 residues. Germline assignment: CDR1 MDHEN and CDR2 SYDVKM. CDR3 amino acids: CASSRPTGYSETQYF. DNA of the CDR3: TGTGCCAGCAGTCGCCCGACAGGGTATTCGGAGACCCAGTACTTC. Supplemented by reference TRBV28 and TRBJ2-5, the full variable domain reads DVKVTQSSRYLVKRTGEKVFLECVQDMDHENMFWYRQDPGLGLRLIYFSYDVKMKEKGDIPEGYSVSREKKERFSLILESASTNQTSMYLCASSRPTGYSETQYFGPGTRLLVL.

This clonotype was counted ten times or more. The J gene is TRBJ2-2, the V gene TRBV29-1; 11 nucleotides match TRBD2. From germline, CDR1 is SQVTM and CDR2 ANQGSEA. The junction had 4 bases not matched to a gene; V was cut back by 6 bases and J by 4 bases. This CDR3 spans 14 amino acids. In DNA form, the CDR3 reads TGCAGCGTACTAGCGGGAGCGGGCACCGGGGAGCTGTTTTTT. Translated, it gives CSVLAGAGTGELFF.

The J gene is TRBJ1-4, the V gene TRBV15; D not certain. Germline V gives CDR1 LNHNV, CDR2 YYDKDF (reference sequence). The CDR3 is 13 amino acids. V was cut by 0 bases and J by 5 bases, with 4 bases left in between. The DNA of the CDR3 is TGTGCCACCAGCAGAGATGGCAATGAAAAACTGTTTTTT. Translation gives CATSRDGNEKLFF.

This chain uses TRBV16 with TRBJ2-3; perhaps TRBD1 as D (6 bases). The CDR3 runs to 13 residues. V lost 2 bases and J lost 5, with 8 bases in between. Germline assignment: CDR1 KGHSY and CDR2 FQNENV. CDR3 bases: TGTGCCAGCAGCCAACAAGGGGGAGATACGCAGTATTTT. This translates into CASSQQGGDTQYF. Full variable domain (rest looked up from reference TRBV16 and TRBJ2-3): GEEVAQTPKHLVRGEGQKAKLYCAPIKGHSYVFWYQQVLKNEFKFLISFQNENVFDETGMPKERFSAKCLPNSPCSLEIQATKLEDSAVYFCASSQQGGDTQYFGPGTRLTVL.

This clonotype was seen a handful of times. The CDR3 nucleotides read TGTGCCAGCAGCGTAACACGGGGGGCCCTCTACAATGAGCAGTTCTTC. This gives the protein CASSVTRGALYNEQFF. The chain carries TRBV9 and TRBJ2-1, with a tentative D call TRBD2 (7 bases). In germline, CDR1 is SGDLS, CDR2 YYNGEE. The V end lost 1 base, the J end lost 3 bases, and 14 bases lay between the germline ends. The CDR3 is 16 amino acids. The full variable domain, in which reference TRBV9 and TRBJ2-1 provide the parts outside the CDR3, is DSGVTQTPKHLITATGQRVTLRCSPRSGDLSVYWYQQSLDQGLQFLIQYYNGEERAKGNILERFSAQQFPDLHSELNLSSLELGDSALYFCASSVTRGALYNEQFFGPGTRLTVL.

This clonotype was counted between two and nine times. The CDR3 protein is CASCYAGRLNTEAFF. As DNA, the CDR3 is TGTGCCAGTTGCTATGCGGGACGGCTGAACACTGAAGCTTTCTTT. V is TRBV6-2 or TRBV6-3 and J is TRBJ1-1; TRBD1 might be the D (5 bases). The germline CDR1 and CDR2 sequences are MNHEY and SVGEGT. V was cut by 9 bases and J by 0 bases, with 17 bases left in between. The CDR3 has 15 amino acids.

The J gene is TRBJ2-2, the V gene TRBV20-1; 9 positions agree with TRBD1. The CDR3 contains 14 residues. Germline trimming cut 5 bases from V and 7 bases from J; bases unmatched to any gene: 8. CDR1 DFQATT and CDR2 SNEGSKA come from the germline V gene (reference sequence). DNA of the CDR3: TGCAGTGCTCGTACAGGGGGCTACGGCGGGGAGCTGTTTTTT. It encodes CSARTGGYGGELFF.

The chain couples TRBV6-2 or TRBV6-3 to TRBJ2-5; D uncertain. V gave up 6 bases and J gave up 5 bases, with 16 bases separating them. Germline V gene data show CDR1 as MNHEY and CDR2 as SVGEGT. This CDR3 region has 14 residues. CDR3: CASSHQKTWETQYF. The CDR3 DNA reads as TGTGCCAGCAGCCACCAGAAGACCTGGGAGACCCAGTACTTC.

The sample holds a few counts of this clonotype. The chain couples TRBV6-1 to TRBJ1-5, with D possibly being TRBD1 (5 bases). The germline V gene encodes CDR1 MNHNS and CDR2 SASEGT. The CDR3 is 14 amino acids. V was pared by 6 bases and J by 3 bases, with 12 bases between. The CDR3 reads CASSRGRSNQPQHF. The CDR3 DNA reads TGTGCCAGCAGCCGGGGACGGTCCAATCAGCCCCAGCATTTT.

Remarks on this clonotype: A much larger clone sits a single nucleotide away, making a read error possible. The chain employs TRBV18 and TRBJ2-7; 14 nucleotides align to TRBD2. The CDR3 covers 17 residues. Germline CDR1 reads KGHSH; CDR2 reads LQKENI. CDR3 DNA: TGTGCCAGCTCACAAACGTCCGGACTAGCGGGAGGCTACGAGCAGCACTTC. Amino acids: CASSQTSGLAGGYEQHF.

This clonotype was counted only a few times. This sequence joins TRBV12-3 or TRBV12-4 and TRBJ2-5, with 9 bases matching TRBD1. The junction had 5 bases not matched to a gene; V was cut back by 5 bases and J by 4 bases. This CDR3 has 14 residues. The CDR3 here is CASSHGQGLETQYF. In DNA, the CDR3 is TGTGCCAGCAGTCACGGACAGGGGTTAGAGACCCAGTACTTC.

This rearrangement joins TRBV24-1 to TRBJ2-7; D perhaps matches TRBD2 (5 bases). Trimming left V 3 bases short and J 5 bases short, with 13 bases between. CDR3 size: 14 residues. Looked up from germline, CDR1 is KGHDR and CDR2 is SFDVKD. Here the CDR3 reads CATSDPRGLNEQYF. The DNA for the CDR3 is TGTGCCACCAGTGATCCAAGAGGGCTCAACGAGCAGTACTTC.